These 14 T cell receptor beta chains were sequenced from one sample in a study of CD8 T cells in Susac syndrome. RNA in amounts of 0.5 to 1 ug was reverse transcribed with random hexamers. One entry per CDR3 protein, called by TCRdb with MiXCR from the immunoSEQ multiplex PCR reads. This table has 210,000 or so distinct CDR3 sequences, about 90% appearing once. Sequenced material: CD8+ T cells from PBMCs. The receptors stem from a human donor with multiple sclerosis.

CDR3 DNA sequence: TGTGCCAGCAGTTCGACAGCCTCACACCGCTCCTACGAGCAGTACTTC. Encoded protein: CASSSTASHRSYEQYF. The chain carries TRBV6-5 and TRBJ2-7, with a tentative D call TRBD1 (5 bases). Germline V gives CDR1 MNHEY, CDR2 SVGAGI. Trimming pared 4 bases from V and 0 bases from J, leaving 16 bases between. This CDR3 contains 16 residues.

The CDR3 DNA reads TGCAGTGCTAGAGTCCCGGGACAGGGTAAACCCTCTGGGGCCAACGTCCTGACTTTC. Protein product: CSARVPGQGKPSGANVLTF. The V call is TRBV20-1, the J call TRBJ2-6; 9 nucleotides align to TRBD1. V was pared by 1 base and J by 0 bases, with 10 bases of the junction left unmatched. Germline values: CDR1 DFQATT, CDR2 SNEGSKA (reference sequence). CDR3 length: 19 amino acids.

The rearrangement links TRBV27 to TRBJ2-2; D may be TRBD2 (5 bases). From germline, CDR1 is MNHEY and CDR2 SMNVEV (reference sequence). V was trimmed by 5 bases and J by 1 base, leaving 11 bases between them. This CDR3 contains 15 residues. CDR3 nucleotide sequence: TGTGCCAGCAGTACGATGGCGGGGAACACCGGGGAGCTGTTTTTT. This codes for CASSTMAGNTGELFF.

The J gene is TRBJ2-7, the V gene TRBV30, with D perhaps assigned TRBD1 or TRBD2 (5 bases each). Germline CDR1 GTSNPN, CDR2 SVGIG (reference sequence). V lost 1 base to trimming and J lost 2 bases, with 12 bases between them. The CDR3 has 14 residues. CDR3: CAWSGAGSTYEQYF. The CDR3 coding sequence is TGTGCCTGGAGTGGTGCAGGGAGTACCTACGAGCAGTACTTC.

The chain is built from TRBV11-2 and TRBJ2-3, with 8 bases lining up with TRBD2. V lost 5 bases, J lost 4 bases, and 8 bases stayed unmatched. The CDR3 contains 15 residues. The germline CDR1 and CDR2 sequences are SGHAT and FQNNGV. CDR3 sequence reads: CASSPGLGGPDTQYF. The CDR3 coding sequence is TGTGCCAGCAGCCCGGGACTAGGGGGACCAGATACGCAGTATTTT.

This clonotype is a singleton in its sample. The chain combines TRBV7-6 with TRBJ2-2, with 12 nucleotides matching TRBD2. V was clipped by 5 bases and J by 4 bases; unmatched bases: 8. The V gene's germline CDR1 is SGHVS and CDR2 FNYEAQ. CDR3 size: 17 residues. The CDR3: CASSPSTSGGATGELFF. Written as DNA, the CDR3 is TGTGCCAGCAGCCCATCGACTAGCGGGGGAGCCACCGGGGAGCTGTTTTTT. Drawing the rest from reference TRBV7-6 and TRBJ2-2, the complete variable domain is GAGVSQSPRYKVTKRGQDVALRCDPISGHVSLYWYRQALGQGPEFLTYFNYEAQQDKSGLPNDRFSAERPEGSISTLTIQRTEQRDSAMYRCASSPSTSGGATGELFFGEGSRLTVL.

V is TRBV12-3 or TRBV12-4 and J is TRBJ1-1; D remains ambiguous. The CDR3 runs to 15 residues. V lost 2 bases, J lost 1 base, and 11 bases lay in between. CDR3 in DNA: TGTGCCAGCAGTTTAAGGACGCTCGGGAACACTGAAGCTTTCTTT. The encoded protein is CASSLRTLGNTEAFF.

This chain uses TRBV6-1 with TRBJ2-1; 9 nucleotides agree with TRBD2. The CDR3 is 17 amino acids. CDR1 and CDR2 from the germline V gene are MNHNS and SASEGT. V lost 6 bases and J lost 3; bases outside the gene matches: 12. In DNA, the CDR3 is TGTGCCAGCAGCTCCCTCTCCTCGACTAGCGGCTACAATGAGCAGTTCTTC. Protein sequence: CASSSLSSTSGYNEQFF.

This clonotype was counted only a few times. CDR3 in DNA: TGTGCCAGCAGTCTCGGGACAGGGACCTACGAGCAGTACTTC. This gives the protein CASSLGTGTYEQYF. The chain carries TRBV5-6 and TRBJ2-7; 9 bases agree with TRBD1. Germline CDR1 is SGHDT and CDR2 is YYEEEE. The CDR3 is made up of 14 amino acids. V was clipped by 5 bases and J by 2 bases; unmatched bases: 5.

This clonotype was seen only a few times. The chain is built from TRBV12-3 or TRBV12-4 and TRBJ1-1; D is possibly TRBD1 (5 bases). With 5 bases removed from V and 3 bases from J, the gap between germline ends came to 10 bases. The CDR3 runs to 13 residues. The CDR3: CASSPGGYTEAFF. The CDR3 coding sequence is TGTGCCAGCAGTCCCGGGGGGTACACTGAAGCTTTCTTT.

The chain has TRBV6-5 and TRBJ2-1, with TRBD2 identical over 7 bases. Germline CDR1 is MNHEY and CDR2 is SVGAGI. With V trimmed by 3 bases and J by 2 bases, 13 bases remained unmatched. The CDR3 has 18 residues. The CDR3 loop is CASSYWGKAGRTYNEQFF. The CDR3, as DNA: TGTGCCAGCAGTTATTGGGGTAAAGCGGGGCGAACCTACAATGAGCAGTTCTTC.

The chain combines TRBV5-4 with TRBJ2-7, with 9 positions matching TRBD2. The CDR3 sequence is 16 residues long. Germline-derived CDR1 and CDR2 are SGHNT and YYREEE (reference sequence). V dropped 0 bases and J dropped 4; count of bases not matched to a gene: 8. The CDR3 sequence: CASSLVVGTSSYEQYF. CDR3 nucleotide sequence: TGTGCCAGCAGCTTGGTAGTGGGGACTAGCTCATACGAGCAGTACTTC.

The V call is TRBV27, the J call TRBJ2-7; 9 bases are shared with TRBD1. The CDR3 covers 14 residues. CDR1 MNHEY and CDR2 SMNVEV come from the germline V gene (reference sequence). V gave up 2 bases and J gave up 4 bases; unmatched junction bases: 3. CDR3 sequence (DNA): TGTGCCAGCAGTTTAGGACAGGGGTTGTACGAGCAGTACTTC. Its translation is CASSLGQGLYEQYF.

This clonotype was found a few times. The V call is TRBV6-5, the J call TRBJ2-3; D may match TRBD1 or TRBD2 (5 bases each). CDR3 size: 11 residues. Germline CDR1 MNHEY, CDR2 SVGAGI. V shed 4 bases and J shed 6 bases, with 5 bases lying between them. The CDR3 is CASSWGDTQYF. In DNA, the CDR3 is TGTGCCAGCAGTTGGGGGGATACGCAGTATTTT.